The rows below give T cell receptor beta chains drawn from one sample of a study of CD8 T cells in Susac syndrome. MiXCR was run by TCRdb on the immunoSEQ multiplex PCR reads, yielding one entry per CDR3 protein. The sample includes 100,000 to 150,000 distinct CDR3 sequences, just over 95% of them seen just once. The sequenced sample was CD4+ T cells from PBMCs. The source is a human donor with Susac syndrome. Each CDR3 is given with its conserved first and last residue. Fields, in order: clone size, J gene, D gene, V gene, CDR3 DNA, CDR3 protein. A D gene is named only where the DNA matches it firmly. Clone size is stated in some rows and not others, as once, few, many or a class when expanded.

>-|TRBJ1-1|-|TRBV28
TGTGCCAGCAGTTTTGGAGCTATGAACACTGAAGCTTTCTTT
CASSFGAMNTEAFF
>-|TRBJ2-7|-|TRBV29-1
TGCAGCGTCCGCAGGGGGGGAGGCTCCTACGAGCAGTACTTC
CSVRRGGGSYEQYF
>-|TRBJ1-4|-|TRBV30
TGTGCCTGGCGAGAGGGGCGGGAAAAACTGTTTTTT
CAWREGREKLFF
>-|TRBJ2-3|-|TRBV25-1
TGTGCCAGCAGTGATTACCCCCTCGGGGATACGCAGTATTTT
CASSDYPLGDTQYF
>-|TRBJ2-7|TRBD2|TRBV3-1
TGTGCCAGCAGCCAAGGGACTAGATGGGACTACGAGCAGTACTTC
CASSQGTRWDYEQYF
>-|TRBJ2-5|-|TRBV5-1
TGCGCCAGCAGCTTGGCCGTCAGGGTACAAGAGACCCAGTACTTC
CASSLAVRVQETQYF
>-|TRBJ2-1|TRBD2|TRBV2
TGTGCCAGCAGACTAGCGGAGTACAATGAGCAGTTCTTC
CASRLAEYNEQFF
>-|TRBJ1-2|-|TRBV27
TGTGCCAGCAGACCGAACAGGGAGGGATCTGCTGGCTACACCTTC
CASRPNREGSAGYTF
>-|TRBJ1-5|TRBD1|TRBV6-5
TGTGCCAGCAGTTACTCGGCGACAGGGAGTCAGCCCCAGCATTTT
CASSYSATGSQPQHF
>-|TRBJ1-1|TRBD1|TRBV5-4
TGTGCCAGCAGCTTTGACAGGGGAGGCACTGAAGCTTTCTTT
CASSFDRGGTEAFF
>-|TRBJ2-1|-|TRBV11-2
TGTGCCACCGTGAGGAATGAGCAGTTCTTC
CATVRNEQFF
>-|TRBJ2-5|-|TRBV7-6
TGTGCCAGCAGCTTATATGAGGGGGAGACCCAGTACTTC
CASSLYEGETQYF
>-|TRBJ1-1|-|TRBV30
TGTGCCTGGGGCTTAAGGACTGAAGCTTTCTTT
CAWGLRTEAFF
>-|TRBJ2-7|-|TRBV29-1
TGCAGCGTTGGACCGGTCTACGAGCAGTACTTC
CSVGPVYEQYF
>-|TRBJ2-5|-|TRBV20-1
TGCAGTGCTAATGAGGGCGGAGAGACCCAGTACTTC
CSANEGGETQYF
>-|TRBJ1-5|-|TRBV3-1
TGTGCCAGCAGCCAGAGAGATAGCAATCAGCCCCAGCATTTT
CASSQRDSNQPQHF
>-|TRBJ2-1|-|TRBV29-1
TGCAGCGCCCTGCGAGTCAATGAGCAGTTCTTC
CSALRVNEQFF
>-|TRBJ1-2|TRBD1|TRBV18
TGTGCCAGCTCACCACCGACGGGACAGCATGGCTACACCTTC
CASSPPTGQHGYTF
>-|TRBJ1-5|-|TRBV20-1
TGCAGTGGGGGGTCCTATAGCAATCAGCCCCAGCATTTT
CSGGSYSNQPQHF
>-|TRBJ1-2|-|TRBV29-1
TGCAGCGTTGAAAGGAGGGGCGGTCCGATTTATGGCTACACCTTC
CSVERRGGPIYGYTF
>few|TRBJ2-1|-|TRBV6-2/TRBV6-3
TGTGCCAGCAGTCCCTTCAATGAGCAGTTCTTC
CASSPFNEQFF
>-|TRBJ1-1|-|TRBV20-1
TGCAGTGGGACGAAGGCCCGGAACACTGAAGCTTTCTTT
CSGTKARNTEAFF
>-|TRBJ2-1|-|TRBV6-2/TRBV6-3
TGTGCCAGCTCCACGGGCCTAAATGAGCAGTTCTTC
CASSTGLNEQFF
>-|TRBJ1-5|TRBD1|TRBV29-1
TGCAGCGTTGCCAGGGGGGGTGGTCAGCCCCAGCATTTT
CSVARGGGQPQHF
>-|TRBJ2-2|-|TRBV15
TGTGCCACCAGCAGGGAGGTGACCGGGGAGCTGTTTTTT
CATSREVTGELFF
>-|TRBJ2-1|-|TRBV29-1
TGCAGCGCTGGGCGGGACATTGCCTACAATGAGCAGTTCTTC
CSAGRDIAYNEQFF
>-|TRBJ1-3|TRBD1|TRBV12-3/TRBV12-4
TGTGCCAGCAGTTCGGACAGGGGAAGAACTGGAAACACCATATATTTT
CASSSDRGRTGNTIYF
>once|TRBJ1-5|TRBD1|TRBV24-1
TGTGCCACCAGTGATTCGGGACAGGGTCTAGGACAGCCCCAGCATTTT
CATSDSGQGLGQPQHF
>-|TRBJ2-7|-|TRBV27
TGTGCCAGCAGTTTATCCTGGGGCGGGATGGGTGAGCAGTACTTC
CASSLSWGGMGEQYF
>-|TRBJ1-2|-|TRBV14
TGTGCCAGCAGCCCCCGGGACGGAGTCTATGGCTACACCTTC
CASSPRDGVYGYTF
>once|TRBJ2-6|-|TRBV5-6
TGTGCCAGCAGCTTGCCCGGGGCTGGGGCCAACGTCCTGACTTTC
CASSLPGAGANVLTF
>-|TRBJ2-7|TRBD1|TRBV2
TGTGCCAGCAGCCTACAGGGGGCAGAGCAGTACTTC
CASSLQGAEQYF
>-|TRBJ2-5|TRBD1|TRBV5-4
TGTGCCAGCAGCCCAAGGGGACAGCAAGAGACCCAGTACTTC
CASSPRGQQETQYF
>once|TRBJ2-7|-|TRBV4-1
TGCGCCAGCAGCCAAGGCACGCTAGTCCGCATGATCTACGAGCAGTACTTC
CASSQGTLVRMIYEQYF
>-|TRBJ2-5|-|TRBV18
TGTGCCAGCTCACCACGCTCAGAGACCCAGTACTTC
CASSPRSETQYF
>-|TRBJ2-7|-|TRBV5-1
TGCGCCAGCAGCTTGGCTAGGGACGCTTCCTACGAGCAGTACTTC
CASSLARDASYEQYF
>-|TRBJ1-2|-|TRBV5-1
TGCGCCAGCAGCTTGGCGTGGGGACCCAACTATGGCTACACCTTC
CASSLAWGPNYGYTF
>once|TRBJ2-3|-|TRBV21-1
TGTGCCAGCAACCTACCGGGACAGACTAGCACAGATACGCAGTATTTT
CASNLPGQTSTDTQYF
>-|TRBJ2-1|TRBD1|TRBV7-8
TGTGCCAGCAGCATTACAGGGGACAATGAGCAGTTCTTC
CASSITGDNEQFF
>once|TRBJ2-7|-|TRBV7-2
TGTGCCAGCAGCTTAGAGGGATCAGGAACGTACTTC
CASSLEGSGTYF
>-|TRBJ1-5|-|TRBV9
TGTGCCAGCAGCGTAGACCCCGGGGATAATCAGCCCCAGCATTTT
CASSVDPGDNQPQHF
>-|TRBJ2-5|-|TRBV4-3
TGCGCCAGCAGCCAAGAGCTCCATGGGACCCAGTACTTC
CASSQELHGTQYF
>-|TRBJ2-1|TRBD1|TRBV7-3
TGTGCCAGCGGGCTACCGGGACAGCCCTACAATGAGCAGTTCTTC
CASGLPGQPYNEQFF
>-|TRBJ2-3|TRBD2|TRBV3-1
TGTGCCAGCAGCGATCTAGCGGGAGGAACAGATACGCAGTATTTT
CASSDLAGGTDTQYF
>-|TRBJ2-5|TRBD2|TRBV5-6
TGTGCCAGCAGCTCGCTAGCGGGAGGGGAGACCCAGTACTTC
CASSSLAGGETQYF
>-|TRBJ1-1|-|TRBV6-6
TGTGCCAGCAACTCACTAGGGGGTTGGGCTGAAGCTTTCTTT
CASNSLGGWAEAFF
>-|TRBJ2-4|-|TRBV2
TGTGCCAGCAGTTCCACTGGGGACATTCAGTACTTC
CASSSTGDIQYF
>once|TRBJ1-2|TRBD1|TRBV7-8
TGTGCCAGCAGCGTGACAGGGGCTAACTATGGCTACACCTTC
CASSVTGANYGYTF
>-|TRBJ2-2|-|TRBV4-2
TGTGCCAGCAGCCAAGAAAAGGGGGGGACCAATACCGGGGAGCTGTTTTTT
CASSQEKGGTNTGELFF
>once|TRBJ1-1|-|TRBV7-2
TGTGCCAGCAGCTTAGGAGGACGTAACACTGAAGCTTTCTTT
CASSLGGRNTEAFF
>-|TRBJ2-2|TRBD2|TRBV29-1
TGCAGCGTTGTTGCGACTAGCAGGACCGGGGAGCTGTTTTTT
CSVVATSRTGELFF
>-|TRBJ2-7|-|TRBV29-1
TGCAGCGTTGCCCAGGGGAGCGCCTACGAGCAGTACTTC
CSVAQGSAYEQYF
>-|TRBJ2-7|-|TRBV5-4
TGTGCCAGCAGCTCTTCCGGGACGGGAGCCTACGAGCAGTACTTC
CASSSSGTGAYEQYF
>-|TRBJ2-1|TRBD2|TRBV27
TGTGCCAGCAGTGGGACTAGCGCCACCGCCGTCAATGAGCAGTTCTTC
CASSGTSATAVNEQFF
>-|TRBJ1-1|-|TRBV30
TGTGCCTGGACCGGGAGGGGGGGGACTGAAGCTTTCTTT
CAWTGRGGTEAFF